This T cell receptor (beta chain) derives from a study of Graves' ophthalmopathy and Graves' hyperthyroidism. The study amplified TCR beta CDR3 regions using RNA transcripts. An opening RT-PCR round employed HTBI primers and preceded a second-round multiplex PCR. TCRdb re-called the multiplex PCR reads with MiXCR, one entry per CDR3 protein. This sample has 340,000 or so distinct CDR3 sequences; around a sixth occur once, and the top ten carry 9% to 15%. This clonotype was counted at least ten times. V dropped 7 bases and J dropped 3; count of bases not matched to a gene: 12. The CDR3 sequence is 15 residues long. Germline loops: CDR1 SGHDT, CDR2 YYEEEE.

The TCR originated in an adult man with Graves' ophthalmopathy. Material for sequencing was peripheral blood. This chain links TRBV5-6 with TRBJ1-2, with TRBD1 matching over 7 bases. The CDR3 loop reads CASPFGGRGYYGYTF. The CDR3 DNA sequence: TGTGCCAGCCCCTTCGGCGGCAGGGGGTACTATGGCTACACCTTC.